The 15 T cell receptor beta chains reported below all come from one sample, sequenced in a study of shared clonotypes between healthy human individuals. Clones were read by immunoSEQ multiplex PCR, and TCRdb kept only the in-frame ones, dropping some. The table includes approximately 1.9 million clones, just over 90% detected once. CD8 cells classed as naive were CD45RO-negative and positively selected for CCR7, excluding terminally differentiated effector memory CD45RA+ cells. Source material: naive CD8+ T cells from PBMCs. The source is a man between 18 and 29 years old in good health. Some clones in this sample may be carry-over from other donors' samples.

The gene calls are TRBV4-2 and TRBJ2-7; a possible D gene is TRBD2 (6 bases). Trimming removed 2 bases from V and 3 bases from J, with 11 bases in between. The length of the CDR3 is 14 residues. Per germline, CDR1 LGHNA and CDR2 YNFKEQ. The CDR3 loop is CASSQRRDLYEQYF. The CDR3 DNA sequence: TGTGCCAGCAGCCAACGGCGGGACCTCTACGAGCAGTACTTC.

The chain uses TRBV5-1 and TRBJ1-1; D is perhaps TRBD1 (5 bases). In germline, CDR1 is SGHRS, CDR2 YFSETQ. The V and J ends lost 0 bases and 1 base respectively, with 7 bases between them. This CDR3 region has 14 residues. CDR3 region: CASSLEGQNTEAFF. CDR3 DNA: TGCGCCAGCAGCTTGGAAGGACAGAACACTGAAGCTTTCTTT.

The genes are TRBV6-1 and TRBJ1-1, with 10 bases fitting TRBD1. The CDR3 spans 13 residues. Germline V gene sequence: CDR1 MNHNS, CDR2 SASEGT. Trimming took 10 bases from V and 1 from J; bases not matched to a gene: 3. The CDR3 loop reads CANRDRGNTEAFF. The CDR3 region has the DNA TGTGCCAACCGGGACAGGGGGAACACTGAAGCTTTCTTT.

The gene calls are TRBV28 and TRBJ1-5, with D unclear. Trimming cost V 4 bases and J 5 bases, with 12 bases left between them. The CDR3 length is 14 residues. Germline V gene data show CDR1 as MDHEN and CDR2 as SYDVKM. Written as DNA, the CDR3 is TGTGCCAGCAGTTCTCGGTTGGGGTATCAGCCCCAGCATTTT. Translation gives CASSSRLGYQPQHF.

This sequence joins TRBV7-9 and TRBJ2-3; the match to TRBD2 covers 12 bases. The CDR3 is made up of 16 amino acids. Trimming took 5 bases from V and 0 from J; bases not matched to a gene: 3. Germline V gives CDR1 SEHNR, CDR2 FQNEAQ (reference sequence). The CDR3 loop is CASSTLAGGSTDTQYF. DNA for the CDR3: TGTGCCAGCAGCACACTAGCGGGAGGCAGCACAGATACGCAGTATTTT.

The DNA of the CDR3 is TGTGCCAGCACCCTTGGGGGCCTAGCGGGGATGGGCTCTGGGGCCAACGTCCTGACTTTC. This encodes CASTLGGLAGMGSGANVLTF. This rearrangement joins TRBV28 to TRBJ2-6, with 9 bases identical to TRBD2. The germline CDR1 and CDR2 sequences are MDHEN and SYDVKM. The CDR3 contains 20 residues. Germline trimming cut 7 bases from V and 0 bases from J; bases unmatched to any gene: 16.

The chain links TRBV28 to TRBJ1-1; weak D call: TRBD1 (5 bases). Trimming pared 4 bases from V and 3 bases from J, leaving 9 bases between. The CDR3 contains 13 residues. Looked up from germline, CDR1 is MDHEN and CDR2 is SYDVKM. The CDR3 region is CASSSQGDTEAFF. In DNA, the CDR3 is TGTGCCAGCAGTTCCCAGGGTGACACTGAAGCTTTCTTT.

The chain has TRBV19 and TRBJ1-4, with D hard to call. The CDR3 loop spans 15 amino acids. Germline CDR1 is LNHDA and CDR2 is SQIVND (reference sequence). V lost 5 bases, J lost 0 bases, and 10 bases lay in between. CDR3 sequence: CASSEREATNEKLFF. Written as DNA, the CDR3 is TGTGCCAGTAGTGAAAGGGAAGCAACTAATGAAAAACTGTTTTTT. The full variable domain, its missing parts supplied by reference TRBV19 and TRBJ1-4, is DGGITQSPKYLFRKEGQNVTLSCEQNLNHDAMYWYRQDPGQGLRLIYYSQIVNDFQKGDIAEGYSVSREKKESFPLTVTSAQKNPTAFYLCASSEREATNEKLFFGSGTQLSVL.

J is TRBJ2-1 and V is TRBV6-1, with TRBD2 identical over 7 bases. V lost 3 bases to trimming and J lost 4 bases; unmatched junction nucleotides: 9. Germline V gives CDR1 MNHNS, CDR2 SASEGT. CDR3 length: 16 residues. The CDR3 sequence is CASSDWVLADYNEQFF. CDR3 DNA: TGTGCCAGCAGTGATTGGGTTCTAGCGGATTACAATGAGCAGTTCTTC.

V is TRBV5-6 and J is TRBJ2-3; D gene ambiguous. The germline gives CDR1 SGHDT, CDR2 YYEEEE. This CDR3 has 15 amino acids. Trimming shortened V by 2 bases and J by 0 bases, and 10 bases separated the two germline ends. The CDR3 reads CASSLALGSTDTQYF. For the CDR3, the DNA is TGTGCCAGCAGCTTAGCTCTGGGGAGCACAGATACGCAGTATTTT.

The rearrangement joins TRBV4-2 to TRBJ1-1; D is perhaps TRBD1 (5 bases). CDR1 is LGHNA and CDR2 is YNFKEQ in the germline V gene. Trimming left V 4 bases short and J 5 bases short, with 14 bases between. The CDR3 extends over 14 amino acids. CDR3 coding DNA: TGTGCCAGCAGCCCGGTCCGGGGGAATACTGAAGCTTTCTTT. It translates to CASSPVRGNTEAFF.

V usage is TRBV5-1 and J usage is TRBJ2-7; no clear D. V lost 4 bases to trimming and J lost 3 bases, with 14 bases between them. The CDR3 sequence is 14 residues long. Germline V CDR1 and CDR2: SGHRS, YFSETQ. CDR3 amino acids: CASSLKWAYYEQYF. The CDR3 DNA reads as TGCGCCAGCAGCCTGAAATGGGCGTACTACGAGCAGTACTTC.

This clone occurred a few times. V gene TRBV7-3 combines with J gene TRBJ2-2, with D tentatively TRBD2 (5 bases). Germline V gene sequence: CDR1 SGHTA, CDR2 FQGTGA. The V and J ends lost 4 bases and 6 bases respectively, with 6 bases between them. The CDR3 runs 12 residues. CDR3 nucleotides: TGTGCCAGCAGCTCCGGGGCCGGGGAGCTGTTTTTT. As protein: CASSSGAGELFF.

This chain connects TRBV28 to TRBJ1-5; 9 nucleotides align to TRBD1. Germline-derived CDR1 and CDR2 are MDHEN and SYDVKM. Trimming removed 10 bases from V and 9 bases from J; junction bases left unmatched: 7. This CDR3 region has 12 residues. DNA for the CDR3: TGTGCCACCGCGGACAGGGGAGGGCCCCAGCATTTT. It translates to CATADRGGPQHF.

Remarks on this clone: The sample contains more than one DNA sequence encoding this CDR3. The chain uses TRBV7-9 and TRBJ2-2; the D is unclear. The CDR3 totals 13 residues. Germline CDR1 and CDR2: SEHNR and FQNEAQ (reference sequence). V lost 8 bases to trimming and J lost 2 bases, with 9 bases between them. The CDR3 nucleotides read TGTGCCAGCTCCCCCCTTAACACCGGGGAGCTGTTTTTT. Its translation: CASSPLNTGELFF. The full variable domain, rest sourced from reference TRBV7-9 and TRBJ2-2, is DTGVSQNPRHKITKRGQNVTFRCDPISEHNRLYWYRQTLGQGPEFLTYFQNEAQLEKSRLLSDRFSAERPKGSFSTLEIQRTEQGDSAMYLCASSPLNTGELFFGEGSRLTVL.